The 30 T cell receptor beta chains listed next were all sequenced from one sample in a study of cytomegalovirus exposure and HLA in healthy donors. Measured with immunoSEQ multiplex PCR; TCRdb has only the in-frame clones, and not every one. The sample consists of 150,000 to 200,000 clones, more than 75% of them appearing once. The sample consisted of PBMCs. These receptors were collected from a man aged 18 to 35 in good health and CMV-seronegative.

This chain links TRBV29-1 with TRBJ2-7; 10 bases agree with TRBD1. This CDR3 has 14 amino acids. The J segment lost 3 bases and the V segment lost 2 bases, leaving 4 bases of the junction unmatched. Per germline, CDR1 SQVTM and CDR2 ANQGSEA. The CDR3 protein is CSVELRDRGYEQYF. CDR3 sequence (DNA): TGCAGCGTTGAACTCCGGGACAGGGGCTACGAGCAGTACTTC.

The chain joins TRBV5-1 to TRBJ2-3, with D perhaps TRBD2 (6 bases). With 3 bases removed from V and 2 bases from J, the gap between germline ends came to 10 bases. CDR1 SGHRS and CDR2 YFSETQ come from the germline V gene. The CDR3 covers 14 residues. Here the CDR3 reads CASSSQDYTDTQYF. CDR3 nucleotides: TGCGCCAGCAGCTCCCAGGACTACACAGATACGCAGTATTTT.

The chain joins TRBV10-1 to TRBJ1-2; 8 positions agree with TRBD1. V lost 0 bases to trimming and J lost 7 bases; unmatched junction nucleotides: 4. From germline, CDR1 is WNHNN and CDR2 SYGVQD (reference sequence). The CDR3 has 14 residues. In DNA, the CDR3 is TGCGCCAGCAGTGAGTCGTTCACAGGGGGTGGCTACACCTTC. This translates into CASSESFTGGGYTF.

The V gene is TRBV4-1, the J gene TRBJ2-3; 13 bases match TRBD2. CDR1 and CDR2 from the germline V gene are MGHRA and YSYEKL. This CDR3 is built from 19 residues. V trimming: 3 bases; J trimming: 0 bases; junction bases outside the gene matches: 9. Here the CDR3 DNA reads TGCGCCAGCAGCCAGGCGGGACTAGCGGGGTGGGGTAGCACAGATACGCAGTATTTT. Translating gives CASSQAGLAGWGSTDTQYF.

The chain employs TRBV6-1 and TRBJ2-7, with 8 bases that match TRBD1. Germline values: CDR1 MNHNS, CDR2 SASEGT. The CDR3 is 13 residues long. V shed 7 bases, J shed 4 bases, and the junction held 6 bases outside the gene matches. CDR3 coding DNA: TGTGCCAGCACCCCAGGGGGCCGGTACGAGCAGTACTTC. Its translation is CASTPGGRYEQYF.

This chain uses TRBV5-1 with TRBJ1-2, with D perhaps matching TRBD1 (5 bases). The CDR3 has 13 amino acids. Trimming left V 3 bases short and J 4 bases short, with 10 bases between. Germline V gene data show CDR1 as SGHRS and CDR2 as YFSETQ. The chain's CDR3 is CASSSGEVYGYTF. Written as DNA, the CDR3 is TGCGCCAGCAGCTCGGGGGAGGTCTATGGCTACACCTTC. The full variable domain, with the rest looked up from reference TRBV5-1 and TRBJ1-2, is KAGVTQTPRYLIKTRGQQVTLSCSPISGHRSVSWYQQTPGQGLQFLFEYFSETQRNKGNFPGRFSGRQFSNSRSEMNVSTLELGDSALYLCASSSGEVYGYTFGSGTRLTVV.

The chain's CDR3 is CASSIDRGRVEKLFF. DNA for the CDR3: TGTGCCAGCAGTATAGACAGGGGGCGCGTAGAAAAACTGTTTTTT. The V call is TRBV28, the J call TRBJ1-4; 10 bases are a match to TRBD1. Trimming cost V 5 bases and J 8 bases; bases outside gene matches: 8. The CDR3 totals 15 residues. CDR1 is MDHEN and CDR2 is SYDVKM in the germline V gene.

The chain carries TRBV11-2 and TRBJ1-3; 7 bases fit TRBD1. This CDR3 is 15 amino acids long. Germline lookup yields CDR1 SGHAT and CDR2 FQNNGV. Losses at the gene ends were 2 bases for V and 6 bases for J; bases not matched to a gene: 7. CDR3 DNA sequence: TGTGCCAGCAGCTTATTAGCCGGGACAGAAAACACCATATATTTT. Translation: CASSLLAGTENTIYF.

V gene TRBV4-1 combines with J gene TRBJ2-1; tentatively, D is TRBD2 (6 bases). Looked up from germline, CDR1 is MGHRA and CDR2 is YSYEKL. This CDR3 contains 14 residues. V lost 3 bases and J lost 5, with 11 bases in between. CDR3 protein: CASSQAGLNNEQFF. The CDR3 DNA follows: TGCGCCAGCAGCCAGGCGGGACTGAACAATGAGCAGTTCTTC.

This clone was picked up one time. The V gene is TRBV28, the J gene TRBJ2-1; 9 bases align to TRBD1. Germline V gene sequence: CDR1 MDHEN, CDR2 SYDVKM. The CDR3 contains 15 residues. With 2 bases clipped from V and 6 bases from J, the junction kept 5 bases outside the gene matches. This chain's CDR3 is CASSLGGTGFNEQFF. CDR3 coding DNA: TGTGCCAGCAGTTTAGGCGGGACAGGGTTCAATGAGCAGTTCTTC.

This clone was observed a single time. CDR3 protein: CASSLVGGLAGAEQFF. The CDR3 nucleotides are TGTGCCAGCAGCTTAGTCGGGGGACTAGCGGGAGCTGAGCAGTTCTTC. The chain carries TRBV11-3 and TRBJ2-1; 14 nucleotides match TRBD2. This CDR3 comprises 16 residues. The J segment lost 9 bases and the V segment lost 1 base, leaving 5 bases of the junction unmatched. Germline CDR1 and CDR2: SGHNT and YENEEA.

The chain joins TRBV10-3 to TRBJ2-1; TRBD2 agrees at 12 bases. Germline CDR1 reads ENHRY; CDR2 reads SYGVKD. The CDR3 spans 15 residues. Trimming at V came to 6 bases and at J to 5 bases, leaving 5 bases not matched to a gene. Here the CDR3 DNA reads TGTGCCATCAGGGGTGGACTAGCGGGGAACAATGAGCAGTTCTTC. Its protein is CAIRGGLAGNNEQFF.

CDR3 sequence reads: CASSVEGSKDEQYF. Here the CDR3 DNA reads TGTGCCAGCAGCGTAGAGGGGTCGAAAGACGAGCAGTACTTC. V is TRBV9 and J is TRBJ2-7; maybe TRBD1 (5 bases). The CDR3 is 14 amino acids. The germline V gene has CDR1 SGDLS and CDR2 YYNGEE. V lost 0 bases, J lost 5 bases, and 12 bases lay in between.

This chain uses TRBV7-2 with TRBJ1-5; D uncertain. Trimming took off 4 bases at V and 0 bases at J, with 10 bases between the two ends. The germline V gene encodes CDR1 SGHTA and CDR2 FQGNSA. This CDR3 is 15 amino acids long. CDR3 residues: CASSSPDYSNQPQHF. Written as DNA, the CDR3 is TGTGCCAGCAGCTCCCCAGATTATAGCAATCAGCCCCAGCATTTT.

The chain couples TRBV13 to TRBJ2-1; 7 bases map to TRBD2. CDR3 size: 13 residues. Germline CDR1 reads PRHDT; CDR2 reads FYEKMQ (reference sequence). Trimming at V came to 6 bases and at J to 8 bases, leaving 7 bases not matched to a gene. CDR3 in DNA: TGTGCCAGCAGAATTAGCCGGGGGGATGAGCAGTTCTTC. This sequence encodes CASRISRGDEQFF.

This sequence joins TRBV9 and TRBJ1-2, with D possibly TRBD1 on 6 matching bases. V lost 4 bases to trimming and J lost 5 bases, with 21 bases between them. The length of the CDR3 is 16 residues. Germline assignment: CDR1 SGDLS and CDR2 YYNGEE. CDR3 in DNA: TGTGCCAGCAGCCTCCTACCAGGGGCGCGGAGGTATGGCTACACCTTC. Translating it yields CASSLLPGARRYGYTF.

This clone was found a few times. The chain links TRBV11-2 to TRBJ2-7; 10 nucleotides line up with TRBD1. From germline, CDR1 is SGHAT and CDR2 FQNNGV. The CDR3 loop spans 17 amino acids. The V segment lost 4 bases and the J segment 4 bases; nucleotides outside the gene matches: 13. The CDR3 sequence: CASSSARTGGNRYEQYF. CDR3 sequence (DNA): TGTGCCAGCAGCTCCGCTAGGACAGGGGGGAATCGGTACGAGCAGTACTTC.

This rearrangement joins TRBV27 to TRBJ2-7; possibly TRBD1 for D (6 bases). V lost 3 bases and J lost 0, with 15 bases in between. From germline, CDR1 is MNHEY and CDR2 SMNVEV (reference sequence). The CDR3 loop spans 16 amino acids. DNA for the CDR3: TGTGCCAGCAGTTTTCTCCCAGGGGATTTCTCCTACGAGCAGTACTTC. Translated, it gives CASSFLPGDFSYEQYF.

CDR3 region: CASSLDREGEQFF. Here the CDR3 DNA reads TGTGCCAGCAGCTTGGACAGGGAAGGTGAGCAGTTCTTC. The chain employs TRBV7-8 and TRBJ2-1; 8 nucleotides line up with TRBD1. The CDR3 contains 13 residues. Per the germline V gene, CDR1 is SGHVS and CDR2 is FQNEAQ. V was pared by 3 bases and J by 9 bases, with 4 bases of the junction left unmatched.

This chain links TRBV2 with TRBJ2-1, with D possibly matching TRBD2 (5 bases). Looked up from germline, CDR1 is SNHLY and CDR2 is FYNNEI. The CDR3 extends over 14 amino acids. V lost 4 bases and J 7 bases, leaving 14 bases between the germline ends. The CDR3 nucleotides are TGTGCCAGCAGTGCCAGGACTGTCTCTAATGAGCAGTTCTTC. Amino acid sequence: CASSARTVSNEQFF. The full variable domain, in which reference TRBV2 and TRBJ2-1 provide the parts outside the CDR3, is EPEVTQTPSHQVTQMGQEVILRCVPISNHLYFYWYRQILGQKVEFLVSFYNNEISEKSEIFDDQFSVERPDGSNFTLKIRSTKLEDSAMYFCASSARTVSNEQFFGPGTRLTVL.

CDR3 in DNA: TGTGCCAGCAGCTTAGGCAGTCCTGGGGCCAACGTCCTGACTTTC. It yields the protein CASSLGSPGANVLTF. V gene TRBV7-9 combines with J gene TRBJ2-6; D uncertain. This CDR3 contains 15 residues. Germline-derived CDR1 and CDR2 are SEHNR and FQNEAQ (reference sequence). Trimming took off 1 base at V and 2 bases at J, with 6 bases between the two ends. Full variable domain (outside the CDR3, taken from reference TRBV7-9 and TRBJ2-6): DTGVSQNPRHKITKRGQNVTFRCDPISEHNRLYWYRQTLGQGPEFLTYFQNEAQLEKSRLLSDRFSAERPKGSFSTLEIQRTEQGDSAMYLCASSLGSPGANVLTFGAGSRLTVL.

V usage is TRBV5-6 and J usage is TRBJ1-2, with D perhaps matching TRBD1 (5 bases). The V end lost 0 bases, the J end lost 4 bases, and 10 bases lay between the germline ends. The V gene's germline CDR1 is SGHDT and CDR2 YYEEEE. The CDR3 has 14 amino acids. This chain's CDR3 is CASSLGRTFYGYTF. CDR3 nucleotides: TGTGCCAGCAGCTTGGGACGGACATTCTATGGCTACACCTTC.

V usage is TRBV7-2 and J usage is TRBJ2-7; D is unclear. The CDR3 totals 12 residues. Trimming took 1 base from V and 2 from J, leaving 3 bases between them. The germline gives CDR1 SGHTA, CDR2 FQGNSA. The CDR3 spells CASSLGAYEQYF. CDR3 nucleotides: TGTGCCAGCAGCTTAGGAGCCTACGAGCAGTACTTC.

A remark on this clone: An end of the junction differs from the germline gene, which may be a read error. This chain links TRBV7-9 with TRBJ1-1; D remains ambiguous. CDR3 length: 16 amino acids. CDR1 is SEHNR, CDR2 FQNEAQ, per germline (reference sequence). CDR3 residues: CASSIARYRSHTEAFF. The CDR3 DNA reads as TGTGCCAGCAGCATAGCTCGGTATCGGTCCCACACTGAAGCTTTCTTT.

The CDR3: CASSLRGRGEAFF. DNA of the CDR3: TGTGCCAGCAGTTTAAGGGGGCGGGGTGAAGCTTTCTTT. The gene calls are TRBV28 and TRBJ1-1, with 7 bases matching TRBD1. V trimming: 2 bases; J trimming: 7 bases; junction bases outside the gene matches: 4. This CDR3 contains 13 residues. Germline-derived CDR1 and CDR2 are MDHEN and SYDVKM.

The chain uses TRBV11-3 and TRBJ2-2; D uncertain. The CDR3 spans 14 residues. Germline V CDR1 and CDR2: SGHNT, YENEEA. With 0 bases removed from V and 4 bases from J, the gap between germline ends came to 6 bases. The CDR3, as DNA: TGTGCCAGCAGCTTAGAAGAGTCCACCGGGGAGCTGTTTTTT. As protein: CASSLEESTGELFF.

This sequence joins TRBV7-2 and TRBJ1-4, with a possible D match to TRBD1 (6 bases). Trimming shortened V by 1 base and J by 8 bases, and 23 bases separated the two germline ends. Germline loops: CDR1 SGHTA, CDR2 FQGNSA. CDR3 length: 18 residues. As DNA, the CDR3 is TGTGCCAGCAGCTTAGGCCGGGGAGGGGGGGCGAGATCCGAAAAACTGTTTTTT. Its protein is CASSLGRGGGARSEKLFF.

This chain joins TRBV28 and TRBJ2-7; tentatively, D is TRBD2 (6 bases). Looked up from germline, CDR1 is MDHEN and CDR2 is SYDVKM. Trimming pared 5 bases from V and 2 bases from J, leaving 13 bases between. The CDR3 extends over 14 amino acids. CDR3 sequence (DNA): TGTGCCAGCAGTCGGGACTTGGGCCCCTACGAGCAGTACGTC. Protein sequence: CASSRDLGPYEQYV.

The chain joins TRBV30 to TRBJ1-1; possibly TRBD1 for D (5 bases). Trimming shortened V by 5 bases and J by 6 bases, and 13 bases separated the two germline ends. This CDR3 is 12 amino acids long. Germline assignment: CDR1 GTSNPN and CDR2 SVGIG (reference sequence). The CDR3: CAWGKGVSEAFF. DNA for the CDR3: TGTGCCTGGGGGAAAGGGGTATCTGAAGCTTTCTTT.

The sample holds one count of this clone. This chain links TRBV10-2 with TRBJ1-4; D perhaps matches TRBD1 (5 bases). The length of the CDR3 is 15 residues. Germline assignment: CDR1 WSHSY and CDR2 SAAADI. Trimming pared 6 bases from V and 8 bases from J, leaving 19 bases between. The CDR3 reads CASRSGTVRQEKLFF. The DNA for the CDR3 is TGCGCCAGCAGATCCGGGACTGTACGACAGGAAAAACTGTTTTTT.